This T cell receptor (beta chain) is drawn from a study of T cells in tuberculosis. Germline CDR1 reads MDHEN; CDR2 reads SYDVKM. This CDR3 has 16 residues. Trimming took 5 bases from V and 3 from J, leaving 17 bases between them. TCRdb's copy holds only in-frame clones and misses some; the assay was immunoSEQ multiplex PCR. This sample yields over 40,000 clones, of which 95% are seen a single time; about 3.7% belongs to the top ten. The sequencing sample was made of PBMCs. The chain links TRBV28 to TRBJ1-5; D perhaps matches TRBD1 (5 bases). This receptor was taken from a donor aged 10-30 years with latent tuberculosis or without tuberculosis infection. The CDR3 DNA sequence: TGTGCCAGCAGTACCCATGGGGGGGGAGTCAATCAGCCCCAGCATTTT. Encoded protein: CASSTHGGGVNQPQHF.